A selection of T cell receptor beta chains follows, all from one sample in a study of long-term antiretroviral therapy in people with HIV. Profiled with immunoSEQ multiplex PCR; TCRdb holds only in-frame clones, not every one. The table shows tens of thousands of clones, with 80% to 90% occurring only once. The material was unsorted PBMCs, obtained more than 4.3 years after starting antiretroviral therapy. Every receptor here comes from a man aged 25-45 years with HIV. The conserved cysteine and the conserved F or W are not part of the CDR3 here. Rows give clone size only sometimes, using once, few, many, or a class for an expanded clone.

ASSTTSAYYNEQF | . | TRBJ2-1 | 13 | TRBV6-6
ASSSGQINQPQH | few | TRBJ1-5 | 12 | TRBV7-9
ASRTTGGSGNTIY | once | TRBJ1-3 | 13 | TRBV6-5
ASSRDAFVYEQY | few | TRBJ2-7 | 12 | TRBV28
ASSVSSGNTIY | once | TRBJ1-3 | 11 | TRBV9
ASSKMSGGGSYEQY | . | TRBJ2-7 | 14 | TRBV21-1
ASSQETLADNEQF | . | TRBJ2-1 | 13 | TRBV4-3
ASRGGGGQGGTGELF | . | TRBJ2-2 | 15 | TRBV27
ASRTGYTEAF | medium-sized | TRBJ1-1 | 10 | TRBV7-8
ASSQGQVASPNEKLF | once | TRBJ1-4 | 15 | TRBV4-1
ASNPQDPPWGQETQY | . | TRBJ2-5 | 15 | TRBV27
ASSSRPGQGEQY | . | TRBJ2-7 | 12 | TRBV11-2
ASSLTTSTDTQY | . | TRBJ2-3 | 12 | TRBV11-2
ASSESFGTDNQPQH | . | TRBJ1-5 | 14 | TRBV4-3
ASSVGSGLNYGYT | . | TRBJ1-2 | 13 | TRBV9